The clone carrying this T cell receptor (beta chain) came up a few times. Its antigen is unknown. This record comes from a study of cytomegalovirus exposure and HLA in healthy donors. Study-level findings and limits: Confirmation in vitro established that a few CMV-associated chains were specific for CMV antigens.

The CDR3 length is 15 residues. The junction had 11 bases not matched to a gene; V was cut back by 6 bases and J by 4 bases. The germline gives CDR1 SNHLY, CDR2 FYNNEI. Both 60 Vbeta primers and 13 Jbeta primers went into the PCR. Measured with immunoSEQ multiplex PCR; TCRdb has only the in-frame clones, and not every one. The sample contains more than 80,000 clones, roughly two thirds of which appear only once. What was sequenced was PBMCs. The chain links TRBV2 to TRBJ1-1, with 7 bases identical to TRBD1. This TCR derives from a human donor in good health. In DNA, the CDR3 is TGTGCCAGCAGCCGCTTTACAGGGGCGGGCACTGAAGCTTTCTTT. Its protein product is CASSRFTGAGTEAFF.